Listed below are T cell receptor beta chains from one sample, sequenced in a study of cytomegalovirus exposure and HLA in healthy donors. Here immunoSEQ multiplex PCR was the method, and the copy in TCRdb shows in-frame clones only, minus some. The table records some 67,000 clones, roughly 80% of them present only once. The sample consisted of PBMCs. The receptors shown here come from a woman aged 25 to 45 in good health and CMV-seronegative. Both conserved end residues are part of each CDR3. The D gene is left open where the match is weak. Size tells how often a clone was seen (once, few, many) or the class of an expanded clone, and some rows leave it out.

>-|TRBV6-1|17|-|TRBJ2-4
CASREQMWRQHKNIQYF
TGTGCCAGCAGAGAACAAATGTGGAGACAGCACAAAAACATTCAGTACTTC
>few|TRBV6-6|13|-|TRBJ2-2
CASSYGAAGELFF
TGTGCCAGCAGTTACGGAGCTGCCGGGGAGCTGTTTTTT
>-|TRBV27|13|-|TRBJ2-5
CASSFGGQETQYF
TGTGCCAGCAGTTTTGGAGGTCAAGAGACCCAGTACTTC
>-|TRBV5-8|12|-|TRBJ2-1
CASLAIYNEQFF
TGTGCCAGCTTAGCGATTTACAATGAGCAGTTCTTC
>few|TRBV14|17|TRBD2|TRBJ2-3
CASSHLGTSGGGDTQYF
TGTGCCAGCAGCCACCTCGGGACTAGCGGGGGTGGAGATACGCAGTATTTT
>-|TRBV4-1|19|-|TRBJ1-1
CASSQGHSGEGDFNTEAFF
TGCGCCAGCAGCCAAGGTCACAGTGGGGAGGGAGATTTTAACACTGAAGCTTTCTTT
>-|TRBV11-2|14|-|TRBJ2-7
CASSPDGGAYEQYF
TGTGCCAGCAGCCCCGACGGAGGAGCCTACGAGCAGTACTTC
>-|TRBV10-2|15|-|TRBJ2-3
CASRSSRGATDTQYF
TGCGCCAGCAGGAGCTCCAGGGGGGCCACAGATACGCAGTATTTT
>-|TRBV5-6|14|-|TRBJ1-4
CASSLDPGGEKLFF
TGTGCCAGCAGCTTGGATCCGGGTGGGGAAAAACTGTTTTTT
>-|TRBV4-3|17|TRBD1|TRBJ2-3
CASSLRTGTGGTDTQYF
TGCGCCAGCAGCCTAAGGACCGGGACAGGGGGCACAGATACGCAGTATTTT
>-|TRBV6-1|13|-|TRBJ2-7
CASRQASSYEQYF
TGTGCCAGCAGACAGGCAAGCTCCTACGAGCAGTACTTC
>-|TRBV7-2|15|TRBD2|TRBJ2-7
CASSSLAGGPYEQYF
TGTGCCAGCAGCTCGCTAGCGGGGGGGCCCTACGAGCAGTACTTC
>-|TRBV7-9|15|TRBD1|TRBJ2-7
CASSLGGQGGKEQYF
TGTGCCAGCAGCTTAGGGGGACAGGGAGGAAAAGAGCAGTACTTC
>-|TRBV10-1|15|TRBD1|TRBJ1-2
CASSESIGTAYGYTF
TGCGCCAGCAGTGAGTCGATAGGGACAGCCTATGGCTACACCTTC
>few|TRBV2|18|TRBD1|TRBJ1-3
CASSEGWGQGEIGNTIYF
TGTGCCAGCAGTGAAGGTTGGGGACAGGGCGAGATCGGAAACACCATATATTTT
>-|TRBV7-8|16|TRBD2|TRBJ2-1
CASSQDPSGGANEQFF
TGTGCCAGCAGCCAAGACCCTAGCGGGGGGGCTAATGAGCAGTTCTTC
>-|TRBV11-2|13|-|TRBJ2-1
CASSLDSLQEQFF
TGTGCCAGCAGCTTAGATTCCCTACAGGAGCAGTTCTTC